This T cell receptor (beta chain) was retrieved from a study of shared clonotypes between healthy human individuals. The CDR3 is 16 amino acids. Germline CDR1 reads WSHSY; CDR2 reads SAAADI. V trimming: 6 bases; J trimming: 0 bases; junction bases outside the gene matches: 5. Donors were healthy HIV-negative adults without recently reported acute infections or vaccinations. TCRdb's copy holds only in-frame clones and misses some; the assay was immunoSEQ multiplex PCR. This table holds roughly 510,000 clones, over 60% found once. Sequenced input: PBMCs. The gene calls are TRBV10-2 and TRBJ2-6, with 7 bases lining up with TRBD2. The clonotype originates from a woman in her thirties or forties in good health. Some clones in this sample may be carry-over from other donors' samples. This chain's CDR3 is CASSREGNSGANVLTF. CDR3 bases: TGCGCCAGCAGCAGGGAGGGAAACTCTGGGGCCAACGTCCTGACTTTC.